This T cell receptor beta chain was retrieved from a study of shared clonotypes between healthy human individuals. Study in general: Three plates each covered CD4 naive and memory; CD8 naive two, CD8 memory one.

The study, taken as a whole, reports: A reduction in generation probabilities was seen for non-shared clonotypes relative to those shared by all four donors. Exclusively blood specimens were collected; tissue repertoires likely differ.

Notes on this clone: Its antigen is unidentified.

CD45RO-negative, CCR7-selected cells formed the naive CD8 fraction, which excluded terminally differentiated effector memory CD45RA+ cells. Some clones are missing from TCRdb's copy, which holds only in-frame ones; the method was immunoSEQ multiplex PCR. The sample consists of 2 million or so clones, about 94% of them appearing once. Sequences were obtained from naive CD8+ T cells sorted from blood. The sequence derives from a man in his late teens or twenties in good health.

CDR3 loop: CASSLSAGVSNQPQHF. The DNA for the CDR3 is TGTGCCAGCAGTTTATCGGCGGGGGTTAGCAATCAGCCCCAGCATTTT. This sequence joins TRBV27 and TRBJ1-5, with D maybe TRBD1 (5 bases). This CDR3 contains 16 residues. V shed 0 bases and J shed 0 bases, with 9 bases lying between them. In germline, CDR1 is MNHEY, CDR2 SMNVEV (reference sequence).